This T cell receptor beta chain was sequenced during a study of blood T cell repertoires in COVID-19. Study-wide context: Sources were T cells, B-cell-depleted T cells, or PBMCs; the material itself was cDNA or gDNA.

With 4 bases removed from V and 4 bases from J, the gap between germline ends came to 22 bases. Germline loops: CDR1 SGHDN, CDR2 FVKESK. The CDR3 covers 17 residues. As originally analysed: Reference gene primer amplification gave nucleated cell count estimates. TCRdb's table, derived via immunoSEQ multiplex PCR, lists solely in-frame clones and lacks some. The V and J calls and clone size come from that table; D and trimming were worked out from the DNA. The data contain tens of thousands of clones, about four fifths of them singletons. The J gene is TRBJ1-1, the V gene TRBV14; tentative D call: TRBD1 (5 bases). The sequenced sample consisted of peripheral blood. The clonotype was recovered from a man aged 60-69 years with acute or convalescent COVID-19. The CDR3 nucleotides are TGTGCCAGCAGCCGCCGGCCGGGGGGGGTGGTCGCCACTGAAGCTTTCTTT. It yields the protein CASSRRPGGVVATEAFF.